This TCR beta chain was sequenced for a study of shared clonotypes between healthy human individuals. Points from the study as a whole: In contrast to clonotypes shared by all four donors, non-shared clonotypes had lower generation probabilities.

Points on this clone: Antigen specificity is unknown.

Every donor was a Caucasian adult from Nashville, Tennessee. Into CD45RA+ naive and CD45RA-negative memory subsets, the CD4+ cells were split. Germline loops: CDR1 SGHNT, CDR2 YYREEE (reference sequence). The V end lost 2 bases, the J end lost 1 base, and 15 bases lay between the germline ends. The CDR3 is 16 residues long. Clones were read by immunoSEQ multiplex PCR, and TCRdb kept only the in-frame ones, dropping some. The sample lists fewer than 1.6 million clones; 98% to 99% were seen once. The sequenced sample was naive CD4+ T cells sorted from blood. Subset denoted: CD45RA+ positively selected. The clonotype was recovered from a young man in good health. This chain connects TRBV5-4 to TRBJ1-1; D is uncertain. For the CDR3, the DNA is TGTGCCAGCAGCTTAGGTCGGGTCGGATCGAACACTGAAGCTTTCTTT. This gives the protein CASSLGRVGSNTEAFF. The whole variable domain, filled in from reference TRBV5-4 and TRBJ1-1, reads ETGVTQSPTHLIKTRGQQVTLRCSSQSGHNTVSWYQQALGQGPQFIFQYYREEENGRGNFPPRFSGLQFPNYSSELNVNALELDDSALYLCASSLGRVGSNTEAFFGQGTRLTVV.